This TCR beta chain was sequenced in a study of graft-versus-host responses after intestinal transplantation. Worth noting for this clone: What it binds is unknown.

Measured with immunoSEQ multiplex PCR; TCRdb has only the in-frame clones, and not every one. The table lists tens of thousands of clones, almost 95% of them singletons. Overall study results and limits: Early post-transplant HvG declines were associated with peak circulating GvH clone levels. Investigators detected GvH clones in recipient marrow, with some emerging earlier in ileum or blood.

The starting material was unstimulated CD4+ T cells sorted from spleen or lymph node cells, obtained before transplant. The source of this sequence is a human donor who was the organ donor for an intestinal transplant.

The CDR3: CASSQGDREVGYTF. The CDR3 bases are TGTGCCAGCAGCCAAGGGGACAGGGAAGTAGGCTACACCTTC. The chain joins TRBV4-2 to TRBJ1-2, with 9 bases identical to TRBD1. Unmatched junction bases numbered 5, after V lost 1 base and J lost 8 bases. Germline lookup yields CDR1 LGHNA and CDR2 YNFKEQ. The CDR3 consists of 14 residues.